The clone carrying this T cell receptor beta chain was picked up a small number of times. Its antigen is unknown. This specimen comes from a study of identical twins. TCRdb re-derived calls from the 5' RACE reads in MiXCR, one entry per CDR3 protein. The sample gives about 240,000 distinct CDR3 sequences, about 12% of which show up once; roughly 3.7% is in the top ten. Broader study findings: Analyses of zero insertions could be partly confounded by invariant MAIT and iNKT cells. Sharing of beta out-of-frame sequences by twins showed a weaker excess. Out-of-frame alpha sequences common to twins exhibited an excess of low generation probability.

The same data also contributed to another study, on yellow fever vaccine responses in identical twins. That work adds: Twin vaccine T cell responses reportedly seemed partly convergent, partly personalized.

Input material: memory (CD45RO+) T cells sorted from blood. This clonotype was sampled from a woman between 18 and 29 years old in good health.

In nucleotides, the CDR3 is TGTGCCAGCAGCTTAGGGACTAGCGGGGGCGCGCGGCCCTACGAGCAGTACTTC. This encodes CASSLGTSGGARPYEQYF. The rearrangement links TRBV11-1 to TRBJ2-7; TRBD2 agrees at 13 bases. This CDR3 is 18 amino acids long. Trimming removed 1 base from V and 2 bases from J; junction bases left unmatched: 8. Germline-derived CDR1 and CDR2 are SGHAT and FQDESV (reference sequence).